Listed here are 29 T cell receptor beta chains from one sample, sequenced in a study of a mutant IDH1 vaccine in newly diagnosed glioma. Using immunoSEQ multiplex PCR, the repertoire was profiled, and TCRdb retains in-frame clones only, with some absent. This table has 85,000 to 100,000 clones, 83% appearing once. The time point was: baseline, week 1 (first vaccination visit). Described treatment: pre-vaccination baseline after standard-of-care therapy. The source was PBMCs, collected from a glioma patient treated with radiotherapy, temozolomide or both. The source is a woman between 45 and 60 years old with glioma.

The table lists this clone with a few counts. This rearrangement joins TRBV6-6 to TRBJ1-2; no clear D gene. The CDR3 extends over 15 amino acids. The germline V gene encodes CDR1 MNHNY and CDR2 SVGAGI (reference sequence). The V gene lost 0 bases and the J gene lost 5 bases, with 13 bases spanning the gap. The CDR3 DNA sequence: TGTGCCAGCAGTTACTCGTCTGTGGAGACGTATGGCTACACCTTC. It encodes CASSYSSVETYGYTF.

The rearrangement links TRBV6-5 to TRBJ2-1; D possibly corresponds to TRBD2 (5 bases). V was shortened by 3 bases and J by 8 bases, with 14 bases between the two germline ends. This CDR3 comprises 14 residues. In germline, CDR1 is MNHEY, CDR2 SVGAGI. The DNA of the CDR3 is TGTGCCAGCAGTTATAGCGATCGAAGCGATGAGCAGTTCTTC. It specifies CASSYSDRSDEQFF.

This clone was recorded only once. The chain couples TRBV28 to TRBJ1-5, with D maybe TRBD1 (6 bases). CDR1 is MDHEN, CDR2 SYDVKM, per germline. V was pared by 6 bases and J by 4 bases, with 19 bases between. CDR3 length equals 16 residues. The CDR3 DNA follows: TGTGCCAGCAGCTTGCCCTCGGGGGCGCGAAATCAGCCCCAGCATTTT. As protein: CASSLPSGARNQPQHF.

Only a few counts were recorded for this clone. This chain links TRBV19 with TRBJ1-2; perhaps TRBD1 as D (5 bases). Germline V CDR1 and CDR2: LNHDA, SQIVND (reference sequence). This CDR3 comprises 15 residues. The ends were cut back, 2 bases at V and 7 bases at J, with 17 bases in the middle. CDR3 sequence reads: CASSISRRGTSGYTF. CDR3 DNA: TGTGCCAGTAGTATAAGTCGAAGGGGAACAAGTGGCTACACCTTC. Looking up the rest from reference TRBV19 and TRBJ1-2 gives the full variable domain: DGGITQSPKYLFRKEGQNVTLSCEQNLNHDAMYWYRQDPGQGLRLIYYSQIVNDFQKGDIAEGYSVSREKKESFPLTVTSAQKNPTAFYLCASSISRRGTSGYTFGSGTRLTVV.

The chain uses TRBV2 and TRBJ1-5; maybe TRBD1 (5 bases). The germline V gene has CDR1 SNHLY and CDR2 FYNNEI. V was pared by 8 bases and J by 4 bases, with 15 bases between. The CDR3 length is 14 residues. CDR3 nucleotide sequence: TGTGCCAGCCAAGGAGGGACGGGGAATCAGCCCCAGCATTTT. The encoded protein is CASQGGTGNQPQHF.

The gene calls are TRBV19 and TRBJ2-7; 9 nucleotides match TRBD1. With 5 bases clipped from V and 3 bases from J, the junction kept 5 bases outside the gene matches. Germline V lookup: CDR1 LNHDA, CDR2 SQIVND (reference sequence). CDR3 length: 14 residues. The CDR3 DNA sequence: TGTGCCAGTAGTCTCGGGACAGGGATCTACGAGCAGTACTTC. Its translation: CASSLGTGIYEQYF.

The chain recombines TRBV7-9 with TRBJ2-5, with 12 bases matching TRBD1. V lost 1 base and J lost 1; bases outside the gene matches: 1. Germline loops: CDR1 SEHNR, CDR2 FQNEAQ (reference sequence). This CDR3 is built from 16 residues. The CDR3 here is CASSLGDRGRQETQYF. The CDR3 bases are TGTGCCAGCAGCTTAGGGGACAGGGGGCGCCAAGAGACCCAGTACTTC.

This clone has just one count. V and J are TRBV6-6 and TRBJ2-2, with D possibly matching TRBD2 (5 bases). The CDR3 is 15 amino acids. V was trimmed by 6 bases and J by 3 bases, leaving 14 bases between them. Germline lookup yields CDR1 MNHNY and CDR2 SVGAGI (reference sequence). CDR3 residues: CASSPGPADTGELFF. In DNA, the CDR3 is TGTGCCAGCAGCCCTGGCCCAGCGGACACCGGGGAGCTGTTTTTT.

The rearrangement joins TRBV6-1 to TRBJ2-7; 8 nucleotides match TRBD2. The junction had 10 bases not matched to a gene; V was cut back by 8 bases and J by 1 base. The CDR3 spans 15 residues. The germline V gene has CDR1 MNHNS and CDR2 SASEGT. DNA for the CDR3: TGTGCCAGCCTTCTGGGGGCGGGGGGTTCCTACGAGCAGTACTTC. Translating it yields CASLLGAGGSYEQYF.

The chain links TRBV4-1 to TRBJ1-1; weak D call: TRBD1 (5 bases). The germline gives CDR1 MGHRA, CDR2 YSYEKL. The V end was cut by 3 bases, the J end by 4 bases, with 15 bases between. The CDR3 is 15 residues long. CDR3 DNA sequence: TGCGCCAGCAGCCAGTCAGAGGGGTCGGGCACTGAAGCTTTCTTT. It codes for CASSQSEGSGTEAFF.

This chain links TRBV7-2 with TRBJ1-2; D unresolved. CDR1 is SGHTA and CDR2 is FQGNSA in the germline V gene. The CDR3 length is 14 residues. Trimming took 1 base from V and 1 from J, leaving 7 bases between them. Here the CDR3 reads CASSLVMGNYGYTF. CDR3 bases: TGTGCCAGCAGCTTAGTCATGGGTAACTATGGCTACACCTTC.

This chain joins TRBV5-1 and TRBJ1-1; TRBD1 is a possible D gene (5 bases). The CDR3 spans 15 residues. The germline V and J ends were trimmed by 4 bases and 1 base, with 14 bases remaining between them. CDR1 SGHRS and CDR2 YFSETQ come from the germline V gene. The CDR3 spells CASSPGDAKNTEAFF. CDR3 bases: TGCGCCAGCAGCCCCGGGGACGCTAAGAACACTGAAGCTTTCTTT.

This sequence joins TRBV25-1 and TRBJ1-2; D gene ambiguous. V was trimmed by 1 base and J by 3 bases, leaving 9 bases between them. The CDR3 has 14 residues. The germline V gene has CDR1 MGHDK and CDR2 SYGVNS. The CDR3 nucleotides are TGTGCCAGCAGTGAATCTGGACGGGACTATGGCTACACCTTC. This codes for CASSESGRDYGYTF.

The V call is TRBV19, the J call TRBJ1-4; D gene unclear. The CDR3 is 16 residues long. The germline CDR1 and CDR2 sequences are LNHDA and SQIVND (reference sequence). Trimming stripped 3 bases from V and 0 bases from J, with 11 bases between. The CDR3 DNA is TGTGCCAGTAGTATCGGGATACAACCAACTAATGAAAAACTGTTTTTT. Protein product: CASSIGIQPTNEKLFF.

V gene TRBV4-3 combines with J gene TRBJ2-7; 10 bases map to TRBD2. The germline gives CDR1 LGHNA, CDR2 YSLEER. The CDR3 is 17 amino acids. V shed 1 base, J shed 4 bases, and the junction held 10 bases outside the gene matches. CDR3 DNA sequence: TGCGCCAGCAGCCAAGGAGCGGTCCTAGCGGGGGTATACGAGCAGTACTTC. Amino acids: CASSQGAVLAGVYEQYF.

This chain connects TRBV7-6 to TRBJ1-1; 7 bases map to TRBD1. Germline trimming cut 5 bases from V and 0 bases from J; bases unmatched to any gene: 9. Germline V CDR1 and CDR2: SGHVS, FNYEAQ. The CDR3 is 16 residues long. CDR3: CASSAGQLIMNTEAFF. CDR3 in DNA: TGTGCCAGCAGCGCGGGACAGCTCATCATGAACACTGAAGCTTTCTTT.

The chain has TRBV20-1 and TRBJ1-1, with unresolved D. Germline V gene data show CDR1 as DFQATT and CDR2 as SNEGSKA (reference sequence). There are 11 residues in the CDR3. V was pared by 0 bases and J by 6 bases, with 5 bases between. DNA of the CDR3: TGCAGTGCTAGAGATTGGGCTGAAGCTTTCTTT. Residues: CSARDWAEAFF.

J is TRBJ1-1 and V is TRBV27; 7 nucleotides align to TRBD1. The CDR3 is 14 amino acids. Germline lookup yields CDR1 MNHEY and CDR2 SMNVEV (reference sequence). V gave up 3 bases and J gave up 1 base; unmatched junction bases: 2. For the CDR3, the DNA is TGTGCCAGCAGTTTTCGACAGGGGAACACTGAAGCTTTCTTT. This gives the protein CASSFRQGNTEAFF.

This chain uses TRBV2 with TRBJ2-7, with D uncertain. Per the germline V gene, CDR1 is SNHLY and CDR2 is FYNNEI. CDR3 length: 14 residues. The V end was cut by 4 bases, the J end by 3 bases, with 13 bases between. This CDR3 reads CASSGTEWIYEQYF. CDR3 sequence (DNA): TGTGCCAGCAGTGGCACAGAGTGGATCTACGAGCAGTACTTC.

The chain has TRBV19 and TRBJ1-6, with D unclear. The ends were cut back, 4 bases at V and 14 bases at J, with 15 bases in the middle. Germline CDR1 is LNHDA and CDR2 is SQIVND (reference sequence). This CDR3 contains 13 residues. The CDR3 bases are TGTGCCAGTAGTAAGGATAATCCGGTCACCCTCCACTTT. It codes for CASSKDNPVTLHF.

The genes are TRBV9 and TRBJ1-1, with D possibly TRBD1 on 5 matching bases. Per the germline V gene, CDR1 is SGDLS and CDR2 is YYNGEE. CDR3 length equals 13 residues. The ends were cut back, 0 bases at V and 5 bases at J, with 8 bases in the middle. This CDR3 reads CASSVGGWTEAFF. In DNA form, the CDR3 reads TGTGCCAGCAGCGTAGGGGGCTGGACTGAAGCTTTCTTT.

V and J are TRBV2 and TRBJ1-4; D might be TRBD1 (5 bases). CDR1 SNHLY and CDR2 FYNNEI come from the germline V gene. The CDR3 consists of 12 residues. Trimming pared 1 base from V and 9 bases from J, leaving 6 bases between. As DNA, the CDR3 is TGTGCCAGCAGTGAAGGGGACCAAAAACTGTTTTTT. Translating gives CASSEGDQKLFF.

This chain links TRBV18 with TRBJ2-7; TRBD1 matches 11 bases. Trimming cost V 8 bases and J 3 bases; bases outside gene matches: 6. This CDR3 contains 14 residues. Germline CDR1 is KGHSH and CDR2 is LQKENI. CDR3 DNA: TGTGCCAGCCATACCGGGACAGGGGGCTACGAGCAGTACTTC. Translation gives CASHTGTGGYEQYF.

The V call is TRBV27, the J call TRBJ2-7; D call uncertain. Germline V gene sequence: CDR1 MNHEY, CDR2 SMNVEV (reference sequence). V dropped 4 bases and J dropped 0 bases, with 7 bases sitting between them. The CDR3 contains 13 residues. CDR3 sequence (DNA): TGTGCCAGCAGTTACACAGCCTCCTACGAGCAGTACTTC. Translating gives CASSYTASYEQYF.

This chain links TRBV2 with TRBJ2-2; TRBD2 matches at 8 bases. The CDR3 length is 15 residues. CDR1 SNHLY and CDR2 FYNNEI come from the germline V gene. The trim removed 7 bases at V and 8 bases at J, leaving 12 bases unmatched. The CDR3 DNA is TGTGCCAGCATTAACGGGGGGGCCATGGTAGGGGAGCTGTTTTTT. It is translated as CASINGGAMVGELFF.

This clone showed up just a few times. J is TRBJ1-1 and V is TRBV29-1; D may be TRBD1 (5 bases). CDR3 size: 10 residues. The V end lost 5 bases, the J end lost 5 bases, and 6 bases lay between the germline ends. In germline, CDR1 is SQVTM, CDR2 ANQGSEA. The CDR3 sequence is CSVRGTEAFF. The CDR3 nucleotides read TGCAGCGTTAGGGGTACTGAAGCTTTCTTT. The full variable domain, completed using reference TRBV29-1 and TRBJ1-1, is SAVISQKPSRDICQRGTSLTIQCQVDSQVTMMFWYRQQPGQSLTLIATANQGSEATYESGFVIDKFPISRPNLTFSTLTVSNMSPEDSSIYLCSVRGTEAFFGQGTRLTVV.

The chain combines TRBV6-5 with TRBJ1-1; unclear D gene. CDR3 size: 13 residues. Per the germline V gene, CDR1 is MNHEY and CDR2 is SVGAGI. The ends were cut back, 7 bases at V and 1 base at J, with 10 bases in the middle. The DNA for the CDR3 is TGTGCCAGCACTCAAGGTACGAACACTGAAGCTTTCTTT. Protein sequence: CASTQGTNTEAFF.

This clone was observed a handful of times. The chain combines TRBV10-1 with TRBJ2-7; D call uncertain. CDR1 and CDR2 from the germline V gene are WNHNN and SYGVQD (reference sequence). The CDR3 runs 11 residues. V was trimmed by 2 bases and J by 7 bases, leaving 6 bases between them. The DNA of the CDR3 is TGCGCCAGCAGTGAGGATGTGGAGCAGTACTTC. It codes for CASSEDVEQYF.

J is TRBJ2-1 and V is TRBV9, with 7 bases matching TRBD1. There are 15 residues in the CDR3. Losses at the gene ends were 5 bases for V and 7 bases for J; bases not matched to a gene: 12. Germline values: CDR1 SGDLS, CDR2 YYNGEE. This CDR3 reads CASSPYPDRSNEQFF. Here the CDR3 DNA reads TGTGCCAGCAGTCCATACCCGGACAGGTCAAATGAGCAGTTCTTC.